Each of the 14 T cell receptor beta chains below was sequenced from the same sample in a study of T-cell reconstitution after alpha-beta-depleted transplantation in children. Preparation of the TCRbeta library involved a method that used unique molecular identifiers. A single record per CDR3 protein comes from TCRdb applying MiXCR to the PCR reads. The sample lists 450,000 to 550,000 distinct CDR3 sequences; roughly 10% were seen once. Here the sequenced sample was PBMCs, mostly from graft donor cells, taken 180 days after TCRalphabeta/CD19-depleted stem cell transplant. These receptors all come from a female patient aged 2-10 years who had a stem cell transplant for aplastic anemia, so the T cells may come from the graft donor.

This clonotype showed up just a few times. V usage is TRBV20-1 and J usage is TRBJ1-3; D is uncertain. Germline CDR1 is DFQATT and CDR2 is SNEGSKA (reference sequence). The CDR3 is made up of 15 amino acids. The ends were cut back, 0 bases at V and 0 bases at J, with 9 bases in the middle. The CDR3 coding sequence is TGCAGTGCTAGAGAGGGCGGAAGCTCTGGAAACACCATATATTTT. Translated, it gives CSAREGGSSGNTIYF.

This chain joins TRBV18 and TRBJ1-2; D call uncertain. The CDR3 runs to 13 residues. Trimming took off 3 bases at V and 5 bases at J, with 10 bases between the two ends. Germline V gives CDR1 KGHSH, CDR2 LQKENI. This CDR3 reads CASSPSRQYGYTF. CDR3 coding DNA: TGTGCCAGCTCACCGAGTCGGCAATATGGCTACACCTTC.

The V and J genes are TRBV12-3 or TRBV12-4 and TRBJ1-5; TRBD1 aligns across 10 bases. V was pared by 5 bases and J by 4 bases, with 5 bases of the junction left unmatched. The CDR3 length is 15 residues. The CDR3 DNA sequence: TGTGCCAGCAGTAACCGGGGACAGGGGAATCAGCCCCAGCATTTT. Protein product: CASSNRGQGNQPQHF.

V gene TRBV12-3 or TRBV12-4 combines with J gene TRBJ2-5, with TRBD2 matching 7 bases. V trimming: 4 bases; J trimming: 3 bases; junction bases outside the gene matches: 8. This CDR3 region has 15 residues. The CDR3 loop reads CASSWRESGKETQYF. The DNA of the CDR3 is TGTGCCAGCAGTTGGCGGGAAAGCGGGAAAGAGACCCAGTACTTC.

This clonotype was detected only a few times. As DNA, the CDR3 is TGTGCCAGCGCACGGAGACAGGGGGCCGGGGAGACCCAGTACTTC. It translates to CASARRQGAGETQYF. The chain carries TRBV12-3 or TRBV12-4 and TRBJ2-5; 10 bases are shared with TRBD1. This CDR3 contains 15 residues. Losses at the gene ends were 8 bases for V and 5 bases for J; bases not matched to a gene: 11.

The rearrangement joins TRBV18 to TRBJ1-5; the match to TRBD1 covers 8 bases. This CDR3 spans 15 amino acids. CDR1 KGHSH and CDR2 LQKENI come from the germline V gene. Trimming removed 4 bases from V and 5 bases from J; junction bases left unmatched: 7. CDR3: CASSHTGQGHQPQHF. The CDR3 DNA reads TGTGCCAGCTCACATACTGGACAGGGTCATCAGCCCCAGCATTTT.

A few counts support this clonotype. One end of the junction fails to match germline, which may point to a read error. The J gene is TRBJ2-2, the V gene TRBV10-3; tentatively, D is TRBD2 (5 bases). CDR1 and CDR2 (germline): ENHRY, SYGVKD. This CDR3 has 11 amino acids. The CDR3 region has the DNA TGTGCCATCAGTGGGCCCGGGGAGCCGTTTTTT. Protein product: CAISGPGEPFF.

V usage is TRBV20-1 and J usage is TRBJ2-1; TRBD2 agrees at 14 bases. Looked up from germline, CDR1 is DFQATT and CDR2 is SNEGSKA (reference sequence). The ends lost 2 bases at V and 1 base at J; junction bases unmatched: 7. CDR3 length equals 18 residues. This CDR3 reads CSARRLAGGPRSYNEQFF. The CDR3 region has the DNA TGCAGTGCTAGAAGACTAGCGGGAGGGCCCCGGTCCTACAATGAGCAGTTCTTC.

The CDR3 region has the DNA TGTGCCTGGGCCCGGGACAGGGAGCAGTTCTTC. As protein: CAWARDREQFF. The chain couples TRBV30 to TRBJ2-1; the match to TRBD1 covers 8 bases. Germline V gene data show CDR1 as GTSNPN and CDR2 as SVGIG (reference sequence). This CDR3 spans 11 amino acids. Trimming took 5 bases from V and 10 from J; bases not matched to a gene: 4.

The V and J genes are TRBV6-2 or TRBV6-3 and TRBJ2-2; 12 bases fit TRBD2. Looked up from germline, CDR1 is MNHEY and CDR2 is SVGEGT. The J segment lost 6 bases and the V segment lost 3 bases, leaving 11 bases of the junction unmatched. The CDR3 loop spans 18 amino acids. CDR3 sequence: CASSYAGLAGGSSGELFF. The CDR3 DNA reads TGTGCCAGCAGTTATGCTGGGCTAGCGGGAGGGTCCTCCGGGGAGCTGTTTTTT.

As for this clonotype: Mismatch with germline at one junction end may stem from a read error. The V gene is TRBV2, the J gene TRBJ2-7, with 12 bases aligning to TRBD2. CDR1 and CDR2 from the germline V gene are SNHLY and FYNNEI. There are 19 residues in the CDR3. The CDR3 protein is CTSSPIPGLAGLSSYEQYF. The CDR3 DNA sequence: TGTACCAGCAGTCCGATTCCGGGACTAGCGGGTTTAAGCTCCTACGAGCAGTACTTC.

This clonotype appeared many times. This chain uses TRBV14 with TRBJ2-4; D remains unclear. The CDR3 contains 15 residues. Trimming cost V 0 bases and J 6 bases, with 12 bases left between them. Germline V gene data show CDR1 as SGHDN and CDR2 as FVKESK. The CDR3 nucleotides read TGTGCCAGCAGCCAAGATTGGACCCGTGGAAACATTCAGTACTTC. It encodes CASSQDWTRGNIQYF.

This sequence joins TRBV6-1 and TRBJ2-4; the match to TRBD1 covers 7 bases. The V gene end was trimmed by 5 bases and the J gene end by 4 bases; junction bases not matched to a gene: 5. This CDR3 comprises 14 residues. Germline loops: CDR1 MNHNS, CDR2 SASEGT. CDR3 residues: CASSHTQGKNIQYF. The CDR3 DNA reads TGTGCCAGCAGTCATACACAGGGGAAAAACATTCAGTACTTC.

This clonotype has just a few counts. The J gene is TRBJ1-4, the V gene TRBV5-1, with D hard to call. V was pared by 4 bases and J by 7 bases, with 11 bases between. CDR3 length: 13 residues. Germline V gene sequence: CDR1 SGHRS, CDR2 YFSETQ. Written as DNA, the CDR3 is TGCGCCAGCAGCGGCAGGACGGGTGAAAAACTGTTTTTT. Translated: CASSGRTGEKLFF. Using reference TRBV5-1 and TRBJ1-4 for the parts outside the CDR3, the full variable domain is KAGVTQTPRYLIKTRGQQVTLSCSPISGHRSVSWYQQTPGQGLQFLFEYFSETQRNKGNFPGRFSGRQFSNSRSEMNVSTLELGDSALYLCASSGRTGEKLFFGSGTQLSVL.